A selection of T cell receptor beta chains follows, all from one sample in a study of control samples from healthy donors and cancer patients. TCRdb's table, derived via immunoSEQ multiplex PCR, lists solely in-frame clones and lacks some. Altogether around 140,000 clones are present, roughly 86% being singletons, with the ten largest covering over 6.5%. Sequences were obtained from PBMCs. Receptors originate from a man in his fifties with head and neck cancer. Both conserved end residues are part of each CDR3. The D gene is left open where the match is weak. Clone size appears in some rows only: once, few, many, or a class for an expanded clone.

j_gene,v_gene,abundance,d_gene,CDR3nt,CDR3aa
TRBJ2-5,TRBV5-1,.,.,TGCGCCAGCAGCCCCCAACCCCAAGAGACCCAGTACTTC,CASSPQPQETQYF
TRBJ2-3,TRBV6-5,.,.,TGTGCCAGCAGTTACTCGCCTCTAGCAGATACGCAGTATTTT,CASSYSPLADTQYF
TRBJ2-3,TRBV28,.,.,TGTGCCAGCGGGGCCCCGGACAGAGTCAGCACAGATACGCAGTATTTT,CASGAPDRVSTDTQYF
TRBJ2-1,TRBV5-8,.,.,TGTGCCAGCAGCTTGGCCGCAGAAGCGGTAAACAATGAGCAGTTCTTC,CASSLAAEAVNNEQFF
TRBJ2-7,TRBV10-2,once,TRBD1,TGCGCCAGTGCCGAGACAGGGACCTACGAGCAGTACTTC,CASAETGTYEQYF
TRBJ2-7,TRBV23-1,.,.,TGCGCCAGCAGTCAACGTGTGATTGGGTACTTC,CASSQRVIGYF
TRBJ2-3,TRBV4-1,.,TRBD2,TGCGCCAGCAGCCAGAGCGGGGAAGGAACAGATACGCAGTATTTT,CASSQSGEGTDTQYF
TRBJ2-7,TRBV30,.,.,TGTGCCTGGAGTGTACCCCGGGAGAGGTCCTACGAGCAGTACTTC,CAWSVPRERSYEQYF
TRBJ2-1,TRBV18,.,.,TGTGCCAGCTCCCCCAGGGGGGCTACTGAGCAGTTCTTC,CASSPRGATEQFF
TRBJ2-7,TRBV7-9,.,.,TGTGCCAGCACCTCTAGGGGGGCCTACGAGCAGTACTTC,CASTSRGAYEQYF
TRBJ1-3,TRBV5-8,once,.,TGTGCCAGCAGCTTGGGCTACGGTGGAAACACCATATATTTT,CASSLGYGGNTIYF
TRBJ1-3,TRBV7-9,once,.,TGTGCCAGCAGCTTGGCGGGGTACACCATATATTTT,CASSLAGYTIYF
TRBJ2-7,TRBV4-2,.,.,TGTGCCAGCAGCCAAGATGCGGGATCGGGCGAGCAGTACTTC,CASSQDAGSGEQYF
TRBJ2-7,TRBV10-1,.,.,TGCGCCAGCAGTGACAGGGGTTTGTTTAACGAGCAGTACTTC,CASSDRGLFNEQYF
TRBJ2-5,TRBV11-2,.,TRBD1,TGTGCCAGCAGCATCGGACAGGGGGCCCAAGAGACCCAGTACTTC,CASSIGQGAQETQYF
TRBJ2-5,TRBV6-5,.,TRBD2,TGTGCCACCCCCCCAAGCGGGAGAGAGACCCAGTACTTC,CATPPSGRETQYF
TRBJ2-7,TRBV10-2,.,.,TGCGCCAGCAGTGAGGGGGCAGGGCTCCTCTACGAGCAGTACTTC,CASSEGAGLLYEQYF
TRBJ2-3,TRBV5-4,.,.,TGTGCCAGCAGCAGGGAGGGGACACATAGGGATACGCAGTATTTT,CASSREGTHRDTQYF
TRBJ1-2,TRBV6-5,.,.,TGTGCCAGCTCCCTGGAGGGCTTTAACTATGGCTACACCTTC,CASSLEGFNYGYTF
TRBJ2-7,TRBV27,once,TRBD2,TGTGCCAGCAGTTTAACCCGACTTAGCGGGAGCGAGCAGTACTTC,CASSLTRLSGSEQYF
TRBJ2-2,TRBV21-1,.,.,TGTGCCAGCGGATCAGGGGTAGACACCGGGGAGCTGTTTTTT,CASGSGVDTGELFF
TRBJ2-7,TRBV7-2,.,.,TGTGCCAGCAGCTTAGAGAGACAATCCTACGAGCAGTACTTC,CASSLERQSYEQYF
TRBJ1-5,TRBV7-2,.,TRBD1,TGTGCCAGCAGTCAAGGACAGGGGGCGGATCAGCCCCAGCATTTT,CASSQGQGADQPQHF
TRBJ1-6,TRBV5-4,once,.,TGTGCCAGCAGTGGGACGGCGAATTCACCCCTCCACTTT,CASSGTANSPLHF
TRBJ1-3,TRBV6-6,.,.,TGTGCCAGCAGTTACACAGGGAGCTCTGGAAACACCATATATTTT,CASSYTGSSGNTIYF
TRBJ2-3,TRBV5-1,.,TRBD1,TGCGCCAGCAGCTACGTTGGGACAGGGGTGGCTAGCGCCACTTTCACAGATACGCAGTATTTT,CASSYVGTGVASATFTDTQYF
TRBJ1-1,TRBV6-1,few,.,TGTGCCAGCAGTGAATTCGCTCCGGGGAACACTGAAGCTTTCTTT,CASSEFAPGNTEAFF
TRBJ2-1,TRBV5-4,.,TRBD2,TGTGCCAGCAGCCCACTAGCGGGAGACTACAATGAGCAGTTCTTC,CASSPLAGDYNEQFF
TRBJ2-1,TRBV12-2,.,.,TGTGCAAGTCGCTGGCGGGGAGGTGAGCAGTTCTTC,CASRWRGGEQFF
TRBJ2-7,TRBV5-4,.,.,TGTGCCAGCAGCACTAGGGACGGCTACGAGCAGTACTTC,CASSTRDGYEQYF
TRBJ2-7,TRBV28,.,.,TGTGCCAGCAGTTTCGCCTCTCCTAGGACTGGTGGGTACGAGCAGTACTTC,CASSFASPRTGGYEQYF
TRBJ1-3,TRBV7-2,.,.,TGTGCCGGCGCCGGGACCTCTGGAAACACCATATATTTT,CAGAGTSGNTIYF
TRBJ1-2,TRBV4-1,.,TRBD1,TGCGCCAGCAGCCAAGAGGAGGGACAGGGGTATGGCTACACCTTC,CASSQEEGQGYGYTF
TRBJ2-1,TRBV6-5,once,TRBD2,TGTGCCAGCAGCTACGGACTAGCGGGAGTTTGGCAGTTCTTC,CASSYGLAGVWQFF
TRBJ2-3,TRBV11-2,.,.,TGTGCCAGCAGCTTCTTGGAGCGACCCACAGATACGCAGTATTTT,CASSFLERPTDTQYF
TRBJ2-1,TRBV19,.,.,TGTGCCACCCGACCATCGGCGCAGGGCTACAATGAGCAGTTCTTC,CATRPSAQGYNEQFF
TRBJ1-2,TRBV29-1,.,.,TGCAGCGGGGGCGAGGGCCAGGGGGGCTACACCTTC,CSGGEGQGGYTF
TRBJ2-4,TRBV5-1,.,.,TGCGCCAGCAGTCTGGGGGCAGGGGCTGGAGACATTCAGTACTTC,CASSLGAGAGDIQYF
TRBJ1-1,TRBV5-5,.,.,TGTGCCAGCAGCTTGACAGACTCCACTGAAGCTTTCTTT,CASSLTDSTEAFF
TRBJ1-1,TRBV7-9,.,.,TGTGCCAGCAGACTGGGGACATTAAACACTGAAGCTTTCTTT,CASRLGTLNTEAFF
TRBJ1-4,TRBV15,.,.,TGTGCCACCAGCAGAGAGGGGGAGTCGAGTGAAAAACTGTTTTTT,CATSREGESSEKLFF
TRBJ2-7,TRBV7-8,.,TRBD1,TGTGCCAGCAGCCCAGGGACAGGCTACGAGCAGTACTTC,CASSPGTGYEQYF
TRBJ1-3,TRBV6-6,.,.,TGTGCCAGCAGTCCCGGGGGAAAAGGGAACACCATATATTTT,CASSPGGKGNTIYF
TRBJ2-1,TRBV12-3/TRBV12-4,.,TRBD2,TGTGCCAGCAGTCCCCGACTAGCGAAAGAGCAGTTCTTC,CASSPRLAKEQFF
TRBJ2-5,TRBV28,.,TRBD2,TGTGCCAGCAGTTTTGTGACGGGAGGGCCGAACCAAGAGACCCAGTACTTC,CASSFVTGGPNQETQYF
TRBJ2-7,TRBV6-1,few,TRBD1,TGTGCCAGCAGTGACCCGGGCAGGGGGACCTACGAGCAGTACTTC,CASSDPGRGTYEQYF